This T cell receptor beta chain was sequenced for a study of blood T cell repertoires in COVID-19 (dated by TCRdb to about 2020). Some background on the complete study: Samples covering the acute and convalescent phases of COVID-19 were provided by collaborators in the United States, Italy and Spain. The repertoires were made available in a free public database intended to serve as a resource for research on the immune response to SARS-CoV-2. The sample metadata nearly always contained a de-identified subject ID, COVID-19 status, age in years and sex. Samples were obtained from the ongoing ImmuneRACE study (first 160 participants) and from 1,000 to 1,500 subjects provided by 6 global collaborators. Where available, HLA class I and class II types were taken from metadata supplied by the sample provider and were not determined by assay-based typing. The prospective study material was composed of cDNA or gDNA derived from T cells, B-cell-depleted T cells, or PBMCs. Subjects who had been exposed to COVID-19, were actively infected with it, or had recovered from it provided the deeply sampled blood TCRbeta repertoires that made up the dataset. Results and caveats for the whole study, not just this receptor: How much clinical and demographic metadata was included differed by source and by participant, and the metadata was provided uncurated.

V is trimmed back by 4 bases and J by 1 base, and the junction contains 2 bases that no gene match accounts for. The CDR3 covers 15 residues, taking in both the cysteine and the phenylalanine. CDR3 DNA only is kept here, 45 bases in frame from base 1. From the germline V gene (reference sequence), CDR1 is LNHDA and CDR2 is SQIVND. TCRbeta CDR3 regions were amplified from genomic DNA using the immunoSEQ Assay, a bias-controlled multiplex PCR. As for how the authors treated the data: Nucleated cell counts per sample were estimated from amplification of reference gene primers within the assay. Sequence reads were collapsed and filtered to measure the absolute abundance of every unique TCRbeta CDR3 rearrangement. For each sample, productive Simpson clonality was calculated as the square root of Simpson's diversity index across productive rearrangements. This immuneACCESS table, as held by TCRdb, lists in-frame sequences with V and J called but not all clones. Of the missing ones, under half trace to an unresolved V gene in checked studies; the others have no known cause. V, J and clone size derive from that table, while D and trimming were established from the DNA sequence. Recorded for this sample are 60,000 to 85,000 clones; roughly 91% of them occurred a single time. Around 7.3% of the sample is in the top ten clones.

In Seattle, one collaborating source enrolled patients while the infection was active and tracked those patients longitudinally over the course of disease. Collaborating institutions collected whole blood in K2EDTA tubes following their own protocols. For TCRbeta analysis, collaborators shipped samples as frozen whole blood, isolated PBMCs, or DNA extracted from either of those sample types. Points on this clone: There is no known antigen for this receptor. No qualities accompany the bases; no much larger clone lies one base away.

The origin of this receptor is a middle-aged man with COVID-19, enrolled during active disease. The chain was built from TRBV19 and TRBJ2-5; TRBD2 lines up with 11 middle nucleotides. Input material: peripheral blood. The DNA sequence reads TGTGCCAGTAGTACCGGGACTAGCGGCCAAGAGACCCAGTACTTC. Its protein product is CASSTGTSGQETQYF.